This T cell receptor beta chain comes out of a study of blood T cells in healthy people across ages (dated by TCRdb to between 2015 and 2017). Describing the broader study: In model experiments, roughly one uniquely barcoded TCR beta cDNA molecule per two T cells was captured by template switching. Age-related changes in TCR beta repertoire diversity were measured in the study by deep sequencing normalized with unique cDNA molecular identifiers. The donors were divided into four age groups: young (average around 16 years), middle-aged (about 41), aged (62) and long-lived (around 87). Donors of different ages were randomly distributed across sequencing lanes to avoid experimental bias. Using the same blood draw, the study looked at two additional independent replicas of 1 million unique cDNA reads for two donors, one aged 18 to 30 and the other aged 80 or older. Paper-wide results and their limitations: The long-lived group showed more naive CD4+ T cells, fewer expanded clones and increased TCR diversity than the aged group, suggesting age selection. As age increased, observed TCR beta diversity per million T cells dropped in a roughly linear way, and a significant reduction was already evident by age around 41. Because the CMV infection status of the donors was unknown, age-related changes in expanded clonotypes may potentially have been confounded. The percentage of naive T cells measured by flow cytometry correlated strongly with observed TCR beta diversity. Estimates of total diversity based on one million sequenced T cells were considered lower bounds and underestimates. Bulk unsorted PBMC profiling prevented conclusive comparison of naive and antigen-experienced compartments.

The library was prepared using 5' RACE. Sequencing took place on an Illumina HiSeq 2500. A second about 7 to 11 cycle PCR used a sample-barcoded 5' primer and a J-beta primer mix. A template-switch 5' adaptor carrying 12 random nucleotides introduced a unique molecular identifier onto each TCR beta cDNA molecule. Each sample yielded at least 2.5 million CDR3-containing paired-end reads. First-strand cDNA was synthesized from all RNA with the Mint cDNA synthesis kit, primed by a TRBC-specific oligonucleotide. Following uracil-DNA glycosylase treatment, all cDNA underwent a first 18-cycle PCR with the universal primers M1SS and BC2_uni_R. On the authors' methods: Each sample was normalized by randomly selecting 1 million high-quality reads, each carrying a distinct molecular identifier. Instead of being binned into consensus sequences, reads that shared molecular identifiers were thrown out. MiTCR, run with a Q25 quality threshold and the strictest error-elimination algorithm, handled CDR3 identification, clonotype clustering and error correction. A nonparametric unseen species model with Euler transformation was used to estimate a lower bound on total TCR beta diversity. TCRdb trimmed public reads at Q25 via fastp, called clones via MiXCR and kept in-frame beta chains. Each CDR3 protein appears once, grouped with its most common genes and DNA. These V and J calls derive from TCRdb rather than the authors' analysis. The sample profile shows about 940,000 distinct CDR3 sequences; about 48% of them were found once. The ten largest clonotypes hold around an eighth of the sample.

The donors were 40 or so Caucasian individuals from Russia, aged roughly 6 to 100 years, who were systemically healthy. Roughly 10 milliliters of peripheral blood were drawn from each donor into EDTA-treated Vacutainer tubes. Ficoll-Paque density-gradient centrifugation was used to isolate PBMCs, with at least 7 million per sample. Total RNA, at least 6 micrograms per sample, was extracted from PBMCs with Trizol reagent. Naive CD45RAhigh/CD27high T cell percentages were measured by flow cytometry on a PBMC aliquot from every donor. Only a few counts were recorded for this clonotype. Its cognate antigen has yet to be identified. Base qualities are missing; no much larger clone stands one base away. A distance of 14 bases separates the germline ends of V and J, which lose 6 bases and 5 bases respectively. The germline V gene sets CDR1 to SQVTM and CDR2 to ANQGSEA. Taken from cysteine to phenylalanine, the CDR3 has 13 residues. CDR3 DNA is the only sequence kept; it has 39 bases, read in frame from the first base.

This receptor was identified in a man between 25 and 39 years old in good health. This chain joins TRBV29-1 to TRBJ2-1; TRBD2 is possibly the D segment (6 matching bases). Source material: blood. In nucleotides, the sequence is TGCAGCGTCAATTCAGGGACTGACAATGAGCAGTTCTTC. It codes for CSVNSGTDNEQFF.